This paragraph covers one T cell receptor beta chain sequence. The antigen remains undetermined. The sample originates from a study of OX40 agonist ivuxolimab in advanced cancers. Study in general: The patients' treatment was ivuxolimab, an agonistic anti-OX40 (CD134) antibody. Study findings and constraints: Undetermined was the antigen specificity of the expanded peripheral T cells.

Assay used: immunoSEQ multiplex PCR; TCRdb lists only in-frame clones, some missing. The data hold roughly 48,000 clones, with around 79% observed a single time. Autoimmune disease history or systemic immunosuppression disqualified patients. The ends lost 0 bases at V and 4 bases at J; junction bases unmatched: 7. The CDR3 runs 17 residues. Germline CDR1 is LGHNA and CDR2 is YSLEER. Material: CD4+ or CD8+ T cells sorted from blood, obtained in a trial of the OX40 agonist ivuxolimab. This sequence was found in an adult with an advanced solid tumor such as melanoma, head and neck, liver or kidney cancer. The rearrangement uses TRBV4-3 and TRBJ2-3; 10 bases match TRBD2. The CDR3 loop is CASSQDEGAGGPDTQYF. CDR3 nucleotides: TGCGCCAGCAGCCAAGATGAAGGAGCGGGAGGGCCAGATACGCAGTATTTT.